The next 20 T cell receptor beta chains were all read from a single sample in a study of cytomegalovirus exposure and HLA in healthy donors. The PCR had 60 Vbeta and 13 Jbeta primers. TCRdb's table, derived via immunoSEQ multiplex PCR, lists solely in-frame clones and lacks some. The data contain some 120,000 clones, roughly four fifths of them singletons. Sequenced: PBMCs. The receptors derive from a man aged 50 or older in good health and CMV-seronegative.

This sequence joins TRBV6-5 and TRBJ1-2; 8 nucleotides line up with TRBD1. CDR3 length: 13 amino acids. Germline CDR1 and CDR2: MNHEY and SVGAGI. V was pared by 6 bases and J by 2 bases, with 2 bases of the junction left unmatched. The CDR3 sequence is CASRRDRNYGYTF. DNA for the CDR3: TGTGCCAGCAGGAGGGACAGGAACTATGGCTACACCTTC.

This clone was found once. The chain combines TRBV5-1 with TRBJ1-2; tentatively, D is TRBD1 (6 bases). Trimming stripped 4 bases from V and 5 bases from J, with 15 bases between. Germline lookup yields CDR1 SGHRS and CDR2 YFSETQ. This CDR3 contains 14 residues. The CDR3 sequence is CASSPPDSSYGYTF. For the CDR3, the DNA is TGCGCCAGCAGCCCTCCGGACAGCTCTTATGGCTACACCTTC.

This clone occurred a few times. V gene TRBV14 combines with J gene TRBJ1-6; D is unclear. This CDR3 contains 12 residues. CDR1 and CDR2 (germline): SGHDN, FVKESK. Trimming removed 2 bases from V and 13 bases from J, with 9 bases in between. The CDR3 is CASSQLGLPLHF. The CDR3 DNA reads as TGTGCCAGCAGCCAACTCGGTCTTCCCCTCCACTTT.

This chain uses TRBV6-5 with TRBJ2-1; tentative D call: TRBD2 (5 bases). Trimming shortened V by 5 bases and J by 8 bases, and 13 bases separated the two germline ends. The CDR3 has 13 amino acids. Per germline, CDR1 MNHEY and CDR2 SVGAGI. This chain's CDR3 is CASSKGPRDEQFF. CDR3 DNA: TGTGCCAGCAGTAAAGGGCCGAGGGATGAGCAGTTCTTC.

This clone was detected only a few times. The chain links TRBV5-1 to TRBJ1-6; the D gene is possibly TRBD1 (5 bases). Trimming pared 1 base from V and 7 bases from J, leaving 12 bases between. Germline lookup yields CDR1 SGHRS and CDR2 YFSETQ. The CDR3 has 15 amino acids. CDR3 in DNA: TGCGCCAGCAGCTTGAGTGGGGGACTCAATTCACCCCTCCACTTT. It encodes CASSLSGGLNSPLHF.

The CDR3 protein is CASSISWVQGGYGYTF. CDR3 nucleotides: TGTGCCAGTAGTATCTCTTGGGTCCAGGGAGGCTATGGCTACACCTTC. The J gene is TRBJ1-2, the V gene TRBV19, with D possibly TRBD1 on 5 matching bases. V was cut by 3 bases and J by 4 bases, with 18 bases left in between. Germline lookup yields CDR1 LNHDA and CDR2 SQIVND (reference sequence). This CDR3 spans 16 amino acids.

The V call is TRBV6-1, the J call TRBJ1-1; a possible D gene is TRBD1 (5 bases). The CDR3 runs to 15 residues. Germline CDR1 reads MNHNS; CDR2 reads SASEGT. The V and J ends lost 4 bases and 5 bases respectively, with 17 bases between them. This chain's CDR3 is CASSGSLGARTEAFF. The CDR3 nucleotides read TGTGCCAGCAGTGGTAGTTTAGGGGCTCGGACTGAAGCTTTCTTT.

The chain is built from TRBV6-5 and TRBJ2-7, with 9 bases that match TRBD1. With V trimmed by 6 bases and J by 3 bases, 9 bases remained unmatched. The CDR3 has 15 residues. Germline CDR1 MNHEY, CDR2 SVGAGI. CDR3 sequence reads: CASSPGDRAVYEQYV. DNA for the CDR3: TGTGCCAGCAGCCCAGGGGACAGGGCAGTCTACGAGCAGTACGTC.

This clone was seen just once. The chain carries TRBV7-2 and TRBJ2-1; TRBD2 agrees at 12 bases. This CDR3 spans 16 amino acids. Trimming at V came to 0 bases and at J to 8 bases, leaving 5 bases not matched to a gene. CDR1 and CDR2 from the germline V gene are SGHTA and FQGNSA. CDR3: CASSLAASGGAHEQFF. CDR3 nucleotide sequence: TGTGCCAGCAGCTTAGCAGCTAGCGGGGGGGCCCATGAGCAGTTCTTC.

This sequence joins TRBV10-1 and TRBJ2-4; 8 bases line up with TRBD1. Trimming cost V 6 bases and J 8 bases; bases outside gene matches: 6. There are 13 residues in the CDR3. In germline, CDR1 is WNHNN, CDR2 SYGVQD (reference sequence). The CDR3 DNA follows: TGCGCCAGCAGAGACAGGGGATCGGACATTCAGTACTTC. This translates into CASRDRGSDIQYF.

This chain connects TRBV11-2 to TRBJ2-1, with 16 positions matching TRBD2. The V and J ends lost 4 bases and 5 bases, in that order; junction bases with no gene match: 11. Per the germline V gene, CDR1 is SGHAT and CDR2 is FQNNGV. The CDR3 consists of 19 residues. Here the CDR3 reads CASSWGPGLAGGPHNEQFF. As DNA, the CDR3 is TGTGCCAGCAGCTGGGGGCCGGGACTAGCGGGGGGGCCTCACAATGAGCAGTTCTTC.

The chain uses TRBV6-1 and TRBJ2-7; the D gene is possibly TRBD1 (6 bases). The CDR3 runs to 14 residues. Between the trimmed V and J ends, which lost 7 bases and 0 bases, there was a span of 13 bases. The germline V gene has CDR1 MNHNS and CDR2 SASEGT. This CDR3 reads CASITDSFSYEQYV. The CDR3 DNA follows: TGTGCCAGCATCACGGACAGCTTCTCCTACGAGCAGTACGTC.

CDR3 sequence: CASSYFPGQSSNQPQHF. Here the CDR3 DNA reads TGCGCCAGCAGCTACTTCCCGGGACAAAGTAGCAATCAGCCCCAGCATTTT. This chain joins TRBV5-1 and TRBJ1-5; TRBD1 is a possible D gene (6 bases). This CDR3 is built from 17 residues. Trimming left V 3 bases short and J 0 bases short, with 16 bases between. Germline lookup yields CDR1 SGHRS and CDR2 YFSETQ.

Only one count was recorded for this clone. The chain has TRBV19 and TRBJ2-1; TRBD2 is a possible D gene (6 bases). The CDR3 covers 14 residues. Per the germline V gene, CDR1 is LNHDA and CDR2 is SQIVND (reference sequence). The V end lost 8 bases, the J end lost 10 bases, and 21 bases lay between the germline ends. The CDR3, as DNA: TGTGCCAGTGAGGGCAGGGTTTTTGCGGGGGAGCAGTTCTTC. Its translation is CASEGRVFAGEQFF. The whole variable domain, filled in from reference TRBV19 and TRBJ2-1, reads DGGITQSPKYLFRKEGQNVTLSCEQNLNHDAMYWYRQDPGQGLRLIYYSQIVNDFQKGDIAEGYSVSREKKESFPLTVTSAQKNPTAFYLCASEGRVFAGEQFFGPGTRLTVL.

Remarks on this clone: Other DNA sequences in the sample encode the same CDR3. This rearrangement joins TRBV5-4 to TRBJ2-5; TRBD2 agrees at 11 bases. In germline, CDR1 is SGHNT, CDR2 YYREEE (reference sequence). J was trimmed by 1 base and V by 1 base; bases with no gene match: 3. This CDR3 contains 16 residues. The DNA of the CDR3 is TGTGCCAGCAGCTTGACACTAGCGGGGGCCCAAGAGACCCAGTACTTC. It specifies CASSLTLAGAQETQYF.

J is TRBJ1-6 and V is TRBV5-4; TRBD1 agrees at 8 bases. From germline, CDR1 is SGHNT and CDR2 YYREEE (reference sequence). J gave up 5 bases and V 5 bases, and 9 bases lay outside the gene matches. CDR3 length: 16 residues. CDR3 in DNA: TGTGCCAGCAGTCGCAACGGACAGGGTAATAATTCACCCCTCCACTTT. Translated: CASSRNGQGNNSPLHF.

The V call is TRBV19, the J call TRBJ2-1, with TRBD1 matching 9 bases. Trimming took 6 bases from V and 6 from J; bases not matched to a gene: 12. Germline values: CDR1 LNHDA, CDR2 SQIVND (reference sequence). The CDR3 contains 16 residues. For the CDR3, the DNA is TGTGCCAGTAGCTCCGGGACAGGGTTAAGAGGCAATGAGCAGTTCTTC. Amino acids: CASSSGTGLRGNEQFF.

The sample holds many counts of this clone. The chain joins TRBV11-1 to TRBJ1-1; 8 bases map to TRBD1. The CDR3 length is 13 residues. Germline V gene data show CDR1 as SGHAT and CDR2 as FQDESV (reference sequence). J gave up 8 bases and V 2 bases, and 4 bases lay outside the gene matches. The CDR3 sequence is CASSLIRDREAFF. In DNA, the CDR3 is TGTGCCAGCAGCTTAATCCGGGACAGGGAAGCTTTCTTT.

The chain uses TRBV7-2 and TRBJ1-2; a possible D gene is TRBD1 (5 bases). V lost 6 bases, J lost 4 bases, and 12 bases lay in between. The CDR3 is made up of 13 amino acids. Germline CDR1 reads SGHTA; CDR2 reads FQGNSA. CDR3 region: CASSPGFSYGYTF. CDR3 coding DNA: TGTGCCAGCAGTCCAGGGTTCAGCTATGGCTACACCTTC.

The chain recombines TRBV28 with TRBJ2-7; TRBD1 is a possible D gene (6 bases). Per germline, CDR1 MDHEN and CDR2 SYDVKM. Trimming pared 6 bases from V and 2 bases from J, leaving 14 bases between. This CDR3 spans 14 amino acids. The CDR3, as DNA: TGTGCCAGCAGGAGTTCGGCAGGGGCCTACGAGCAGTACGTC. Its translation is CASRSSAGAYEQYV.